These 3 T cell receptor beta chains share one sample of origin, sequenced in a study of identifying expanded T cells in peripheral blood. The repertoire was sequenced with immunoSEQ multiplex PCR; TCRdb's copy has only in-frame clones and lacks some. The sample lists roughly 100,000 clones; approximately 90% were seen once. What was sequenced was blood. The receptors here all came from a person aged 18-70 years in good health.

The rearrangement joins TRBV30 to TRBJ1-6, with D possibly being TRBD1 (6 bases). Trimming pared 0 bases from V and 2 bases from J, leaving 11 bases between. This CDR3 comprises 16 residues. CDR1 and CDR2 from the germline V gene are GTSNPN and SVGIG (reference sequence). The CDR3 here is CAWSVVGGPYNSPLHF. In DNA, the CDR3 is TGTGCCTGGAGTGTTGTAGGGGGACCCTATAATTCACCCCTCCACTTT.

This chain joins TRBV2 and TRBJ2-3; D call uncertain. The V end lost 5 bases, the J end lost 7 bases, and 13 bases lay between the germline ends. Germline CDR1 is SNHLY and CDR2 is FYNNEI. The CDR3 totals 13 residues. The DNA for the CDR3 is TGTGCCAGCAGTCCGATCATGGAAAATACGCAGTATTTT. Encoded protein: CASSPIMENTQYF.

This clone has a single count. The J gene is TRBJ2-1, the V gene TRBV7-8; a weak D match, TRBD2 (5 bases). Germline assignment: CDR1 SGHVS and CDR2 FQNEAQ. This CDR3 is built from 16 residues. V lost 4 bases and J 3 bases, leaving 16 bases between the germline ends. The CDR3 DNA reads TGTGCCAGCAGCTACCTACTAGTGTCTTTCTACAATGAGCAGTTCTTC. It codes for CASSYLLVSFYNEQFF.